Below, one TCR beta chain is given with its context. The sample belongs to a study of blood T cell repertoires in COVID-19. Study details: Samples representing acute and convalescent COVID-19 were sourced from the United States, Italy and Spain. PBMCs, B-cell-depleted T cells, or T cells were the source of the cDNA or gDNA that made up the material.

In the original analysis: Using reference gene primer amplification, nucleated cell counts were estimated. Assay used: immunoSEQ multiplex PCR; TCRdb lists only in-frame clones, some missing. That table is the source of V, J and clone size, and D and trimming were worked out from the DNA. This sample carries 80,000 or so clones, roughly 90% of them seen once, and the ten largest clones take around 9%. The source material was peripheral blood. This TCR was recovered from a human donor in a cohort sampled during active COVID-19.

The CDR3, as DNA: TGTGCCAGCGATCACAGGGGAACTGGAAACACCATATATTTT. This gives the protein CASDHRGTGNTIYF. The V and J genes are TRBV2 and TRBJ1-3; TRBD1 agrees at 7 bases. CDR1 and CDR2 from the germline V gene are SNHLY and FYNNEI. V gave up 8 bases and J gave up 2 bases; unmatched junction bases: 6. CDR3 length: 14 residues.